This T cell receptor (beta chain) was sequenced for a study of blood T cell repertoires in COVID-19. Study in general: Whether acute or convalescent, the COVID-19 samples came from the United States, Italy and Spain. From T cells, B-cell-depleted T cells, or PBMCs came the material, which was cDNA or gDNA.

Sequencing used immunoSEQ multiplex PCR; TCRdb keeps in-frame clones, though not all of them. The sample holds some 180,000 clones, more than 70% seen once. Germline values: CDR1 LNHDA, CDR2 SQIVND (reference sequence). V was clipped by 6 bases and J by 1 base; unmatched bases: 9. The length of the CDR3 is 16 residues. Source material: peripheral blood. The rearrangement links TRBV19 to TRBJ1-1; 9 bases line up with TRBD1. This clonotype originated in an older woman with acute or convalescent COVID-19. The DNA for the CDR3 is TGTGCCAGTAGGTGGGGCGAGACAGGGGGGAACACTGAAGCTTTCTTT. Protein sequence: CASRWGETGGNTEAFF.